A selection of T cell receptor beta chains follows, all from one sample in a study of a mutant IDH1 vaccine in newly diagnosed glioma. Libraries were prepared by immunoSEQ multiplex PCR; TCRdb keeps only in-frame clonotypes and omits some of them. The data contain around 62,000 clones, approximately 90% of them singletons. The antigens for these receptors are not known. The sample consisted of PBMCs, taken from a glioma patient whose treatment included an IDH1 peptide vaccine. The origin of the receptors is a man aged 35-49 years with glioma. Each CDR3 is given with its conserved first and last residue. The D gene is left open where the match is weak. Some rows mark clone size as missing; the rest say once, few, many or name a class of expanded clone.

d_call j_call clone_size v_call cdr3_nt cdr3_aa
TRBD1 TRBJ2-5 NA TRBV7-2 TGTGCCAGCAGCTTAGCGCCGACAGGGGGCCAAGAGACCCAGTACTTC CASSLAPTGGQETQYF
TRBD2 TRBJ2-5 NA TRBV2 TGTGCCAGCAGGGCCGGGACTAGAGAGACCCAGTACTTC CASRAGTRETQYF
NA TRBJ2-1 NA TRBV27 TGTGCCAGCCGCCCCTCCCGGAGCTCCTACAATGAGCAGTTCTTC CASRPSRSSYNEQFF
NA TRBJ1-3 NA TRBV27 TGTGCCAGCAGTTTCGACAGGACCTCTGGAAACACCATATATTTT CASSFDRTSGNTIYF
NA TRBJ2-2 NA TRBV7-9 TGTGCCAGCAGCCAGATTGACAATCCCGGGGAGCTGTTTTTT CASSQIDNPGELFF
NA TRBJ1-5 NA TRBV9 TGTGCCAGCAGCGTAGGGGTTTCCGGCAATCAGCCCCAGCATTTT CASSVGVSGNQPQHF
NA TRBJ1-6 NA TRBV15 TGTGCCACCAGAGGAGCGGCATATAATTCACCCCTCCACTTT CATRGAAYNSPLHF
TRBD1 TRBJ2-5 NA TRBV4-3 TGCGCCAGCAGCCAGGATCTGACAGGGCGACAAGAGACCCAGTACTTC CASSQDLTGRQETQYF
TRBD1 TRBJ2-7 NA TRBV6-5 TGTGCCAGCAGTTACTCGACAGGGGGCTACGAGCAGTACTTC CASSYSTGGYEQYF
TRBD2 TRBJ2-3 NA TRBV6-5 TGTGCCAGCAGATTAGCGGGGGGAAGAGATACGCAGTATTTT CASRLAGGRDTQYF
NA TRBJ2-2 NA TRBV15 TGTGCCACCAGCAGAGAGTACGGGGAGCTGTTTTTT CATSREYGELFF
TRBD1 TRBJ1-3 NA TRBV30 TGTGCCTGGAGTCAGGGGGGACCCGCTGGAAACACCATATATTTT CAWSQGGPAGNTIYF
TRBD1 TRBJ2-7 once TRBV11-3 TGTGCCAGCAGCATGGGACAGGACTCCTACGAGCAGTACTTC CASSMGQDSYEQYF
NA TRBJ1-1 NA TRBV19 TGTGCCAGTAGTTCCCCAGGTTTAAACACTGAAGCTTTCTTT CASSSPGLNTEAFF
TRBD2 TRBJ2-2 NA TRBV28 TGTGCCAGCAGTTCGGCGGGGAGGGGCACCGGGGAGCTGTTTTTT CASSSAGRGTGELFF